A single sample is the source of the 7 T cell receptor beta chains below, sequenced in a study of response to subunit inactivated influenza vaccine. TCRdb re-called the RT-PCR reads with MiXCR, one entry per CDR3 protein. The sample holds 700,000 to 800,000 distinct CDR3 sequences, approximately 18% seen once. This sample comprised PBMCs from blood, obtained 5 to 6 days after vaccination. The source of these receptors is a man aged 50 to 60 who received an inactivated influenza vaccine.

V gene TRBV4-2 combines with J gene TRBJ2-2; D tentatively reads TRBD1 or TRBD2 (6 bases each). Germline CDR1 and CDR2: LGHNA and YNFKEQ. V was trimmed by 4 bases and J by 3 bases, leaving 15 bases between them. The CDR3 has 16 residues. CDR3 in DNA: TGTGCCAGCAGCCCCACAGGGTGGGAGGACACCGGGGAGCTGTTTTTT. Translation: CASSPTGWEDTGELFF.

The chain recombines TRBV5-1 with TRBJ2-7; either TRBD1 or TRBD2 may fit D (5 bases each). The CDR3 has 15 residues. Trimming took off 2 bases at V and 5 bases at J, with 17 bases between the two ends. Germline V gene sequence: CDR1 SGHRS, CDR2 YFSETQ. CDR3 loop: CASSFGDPAAHEQYF. The CDR3 DNA reads TGCGCCAGCAGCTTTGGGGACCCAGCCGCCCACGAGCAGTACTTC.

The J gene is TRBJ1-5, the V gene TRBV5-6, with 8 bases identical to TRBD1. The germline V gene encodes CDR1 SGHDT and CDR2 YYEEEE. This CDR3 contains 15 residues. Germline trimming cut 4 bases from V and 6 bases from J; bases unmatched to any gene: 9. The CDR3 coding sequence is TGTGCCAGCAGCAACATGGACAGGGAGGTTCAGCCCCAGCATTTT. Its protein is CASSNMDREVQPQHF.

The chain links TRBV2 to TRBJ1-5, with 8 bases that match TRBD1. After removal of 5 bases from V and 6 bases from J, the junction contained 3 bases not matched to a gene. The germline V gene encodes CDR1 SNHLY and CDR2 FYNNEI. The CDR3 covers 13 residues. The CDR3 loop reads CASSYQGAQPQHF. The DNA for the CDR3 is TGTGCCAGCAGTTACCAGGGGGCTCAGCCCCAGCATTTT.

This clonotype was seen only a few times. J is TRBJ2-2 and V is TRBV6-5; D might be TRBD1 or TRBD2, each matching 6 bases. Trimming left V 4 bases short and J 7 bases short, with 10 bases between. CDR1 is MNHEY, CDR2 SVGAGI, per germline. The CDR3 has 13 amino acids. CDR3 protein: CASSWGAGGELFF. CDR3 in DNA: TGTGCCAGCAGTTGGGGGGCGGGCGGGGAGCTGTTTTTT.

There are a few counts of this clonotype. This chain joins TRBV4-3 and TRBJ2-7; 7 bases are a match to TRBD1. From germline, CDR1 is LGHNA and CDR2 YSLEER. CDR3 length: 14 residues. V lost 4 bases, J lost 2 bases, and 5 bases stayed unmatched. The CDR3 reads CASSLGTAAYEQYF. In nucleotides, the CDR3 is TGCGCCAGCAGCCTCGGGACAGCAGCCTACGAGCAGTACTTC.

This clonotype was found a few times. The gene calls are TRBV5-6 and TRBJ2-7; TRBD2 might be the D (6 bases). This CDR3 is built from 13 residues. CDR1 and CDR2 from the germline V gene are SGHDT and YYEEEE. Between the trimmed V and J ends, which lost 6 bases and 2 bases, there was a span of 12 bases. CDR3 DNA: TGTGCCAGCACCGGGACTTTCGCCTACGAGCAGTACTTC. It specifies CASTGTFAYEQYF.